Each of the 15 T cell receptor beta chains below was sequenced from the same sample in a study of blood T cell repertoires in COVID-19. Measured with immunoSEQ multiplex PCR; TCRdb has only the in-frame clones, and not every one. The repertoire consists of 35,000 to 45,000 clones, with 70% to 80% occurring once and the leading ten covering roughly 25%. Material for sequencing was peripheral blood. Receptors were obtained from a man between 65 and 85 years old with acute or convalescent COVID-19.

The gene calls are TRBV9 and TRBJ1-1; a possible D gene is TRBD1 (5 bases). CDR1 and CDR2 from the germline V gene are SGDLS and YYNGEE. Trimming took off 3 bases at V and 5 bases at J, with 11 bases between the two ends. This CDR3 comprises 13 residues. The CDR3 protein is CASSGFGGTEAFF. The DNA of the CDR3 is TGTGCCAGCAGCGGATTCGGGGGAACTGAAGCTTTCTTT.

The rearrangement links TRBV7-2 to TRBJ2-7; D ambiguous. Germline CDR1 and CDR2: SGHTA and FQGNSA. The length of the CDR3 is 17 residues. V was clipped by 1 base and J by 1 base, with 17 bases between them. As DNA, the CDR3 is TGTGCCAGCAGCTTAGGATTTTCCAGGCTATCTTCCTACGAGCAGTACTTC. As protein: CASSLGFSRLSSYEQYF.

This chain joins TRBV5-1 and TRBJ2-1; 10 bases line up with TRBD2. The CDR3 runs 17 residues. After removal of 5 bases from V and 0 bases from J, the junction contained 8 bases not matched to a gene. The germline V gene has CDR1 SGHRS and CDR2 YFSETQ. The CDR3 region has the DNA TGCGCCAGCAGGGGGCTAGCGGGAGCCGGCTCCTACAATGAGCAGTTCTTC. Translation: CASRGLAGAGSYNEQFF.

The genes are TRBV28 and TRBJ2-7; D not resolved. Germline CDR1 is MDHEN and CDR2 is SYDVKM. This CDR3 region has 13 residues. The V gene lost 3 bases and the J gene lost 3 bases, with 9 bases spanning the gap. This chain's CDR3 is CASSLVANYEQYF. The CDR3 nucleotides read TGTGCCAGCAGTTTGGTAGCTAACTACGAGCAGTACTTC.

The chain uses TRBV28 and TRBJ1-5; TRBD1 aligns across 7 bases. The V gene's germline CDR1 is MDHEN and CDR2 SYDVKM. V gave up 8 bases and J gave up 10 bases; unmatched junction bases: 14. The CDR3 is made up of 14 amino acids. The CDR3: CASSGTVSNYPQHF. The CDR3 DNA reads TGTGCCAGCTCCGGGACAGTGAGTAATTATCCCCAGCATTTT.

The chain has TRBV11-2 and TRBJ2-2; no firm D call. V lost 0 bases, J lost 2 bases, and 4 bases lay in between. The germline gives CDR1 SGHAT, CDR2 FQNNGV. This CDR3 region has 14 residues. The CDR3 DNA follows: TGTGCCAGCAGCTTAGAACAAAACACCGGGGAGCTGTTTTTT. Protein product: CASSLEQNTGELFF.

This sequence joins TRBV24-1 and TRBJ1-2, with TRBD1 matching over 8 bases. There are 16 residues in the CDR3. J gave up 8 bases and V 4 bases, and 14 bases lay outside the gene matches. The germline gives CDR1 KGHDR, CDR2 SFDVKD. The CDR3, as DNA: TGTGCCACCAGTGAACCAACACTGACAGGGGCCAGGGGCTACACCTTC. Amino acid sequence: CATSEPTLTGARGYTF.

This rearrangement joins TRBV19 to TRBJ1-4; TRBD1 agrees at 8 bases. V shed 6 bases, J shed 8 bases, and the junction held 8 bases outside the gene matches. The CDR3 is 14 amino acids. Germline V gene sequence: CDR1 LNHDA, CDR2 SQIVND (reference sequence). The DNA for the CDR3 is TGTGCCAGTAGCACCGGGACAGGAAGCGAAAAACTGTTTTTT. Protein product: CASSTGTGSEKLFF.

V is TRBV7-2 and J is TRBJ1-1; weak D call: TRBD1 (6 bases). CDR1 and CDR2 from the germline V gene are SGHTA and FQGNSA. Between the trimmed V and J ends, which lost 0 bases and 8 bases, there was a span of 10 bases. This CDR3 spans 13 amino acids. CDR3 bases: TGTGCCAGCAGCTTAGCGCCCGGGACAGAAGCTTTCTTT. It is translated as CASSLAPGTEAFF.

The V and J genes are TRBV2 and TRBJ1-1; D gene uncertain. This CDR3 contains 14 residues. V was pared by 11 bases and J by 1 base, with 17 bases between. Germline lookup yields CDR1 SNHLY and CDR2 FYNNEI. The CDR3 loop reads CAGRRAAQNTEAFF. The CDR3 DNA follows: TGTGCCGGAAGGCGGGCAGCGCAGAACACTGAAGCTTTCTTT.

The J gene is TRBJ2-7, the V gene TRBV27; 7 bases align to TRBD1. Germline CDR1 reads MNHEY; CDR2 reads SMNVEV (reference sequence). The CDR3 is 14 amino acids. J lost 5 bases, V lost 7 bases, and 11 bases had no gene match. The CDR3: CASTHSTGSHEQYF. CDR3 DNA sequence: TGTGCCAGCACCCACTCGACAGGGAGCCACGAGCAGTACTTC.

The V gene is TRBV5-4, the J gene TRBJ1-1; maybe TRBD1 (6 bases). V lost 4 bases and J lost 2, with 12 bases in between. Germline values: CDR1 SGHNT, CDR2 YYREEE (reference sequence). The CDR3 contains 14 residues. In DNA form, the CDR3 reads TGTGCCAGCAGCCCAGACAGGTTAAACACTGAAGCTTTCTTT. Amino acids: CASSPDRLNTEAFF.

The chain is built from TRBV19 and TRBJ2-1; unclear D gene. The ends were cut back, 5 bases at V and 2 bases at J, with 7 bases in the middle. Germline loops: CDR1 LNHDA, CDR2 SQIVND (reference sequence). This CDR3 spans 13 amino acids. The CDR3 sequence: CASSGPAYNEQFF. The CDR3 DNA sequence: TGTGCCAGTAGTGGTCCAGCCTACAATGAGCAGTTCTTC.

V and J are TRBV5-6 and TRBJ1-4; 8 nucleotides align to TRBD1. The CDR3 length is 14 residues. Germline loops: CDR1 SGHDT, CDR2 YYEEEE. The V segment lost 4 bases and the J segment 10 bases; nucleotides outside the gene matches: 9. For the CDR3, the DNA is TGTGCCAGCAGCCCCGACAGGGGTCTCGGAAAACTGTTTTTT. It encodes CASSPDRGLGKLFF.

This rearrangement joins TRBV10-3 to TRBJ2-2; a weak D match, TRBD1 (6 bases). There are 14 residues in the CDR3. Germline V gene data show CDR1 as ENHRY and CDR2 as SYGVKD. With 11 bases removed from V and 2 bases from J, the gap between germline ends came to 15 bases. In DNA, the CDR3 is TGTGCCGCAGCCCGGACAGTAAACACCGGGGAGCTGTTTTTT. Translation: CAAARTVNTGELFF.